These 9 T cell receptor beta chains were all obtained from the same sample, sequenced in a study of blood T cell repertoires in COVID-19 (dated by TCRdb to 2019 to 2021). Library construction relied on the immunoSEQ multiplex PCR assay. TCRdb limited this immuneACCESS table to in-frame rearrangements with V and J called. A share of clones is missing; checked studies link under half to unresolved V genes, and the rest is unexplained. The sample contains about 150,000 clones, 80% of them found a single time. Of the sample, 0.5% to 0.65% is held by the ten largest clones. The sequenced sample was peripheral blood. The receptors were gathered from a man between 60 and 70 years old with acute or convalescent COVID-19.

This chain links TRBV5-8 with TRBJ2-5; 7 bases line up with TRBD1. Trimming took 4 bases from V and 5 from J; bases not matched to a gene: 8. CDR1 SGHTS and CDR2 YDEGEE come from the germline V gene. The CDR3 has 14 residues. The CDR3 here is CASSPWTGGETQYF. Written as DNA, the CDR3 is TGTGCCAGCAGCCCCTGGACAGGCGGGGAGACCCAGTACTTC.

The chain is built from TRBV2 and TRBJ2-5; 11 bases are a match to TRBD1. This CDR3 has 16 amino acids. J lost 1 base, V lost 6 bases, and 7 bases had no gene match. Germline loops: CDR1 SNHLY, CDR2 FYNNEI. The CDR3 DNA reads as TGTGCCAGCAGAAGGGGACAGGGGGTACTCCAAGAGACCCAGTACTTC. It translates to CASRRGQGVLQETQYF. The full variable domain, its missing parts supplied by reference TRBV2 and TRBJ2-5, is EPEVTQTPSHQVTQMGQEVILRCVPISNHLYFYWYRQILGQKVEFLVSFYNNEISEKSEIFDDQFSVERPDGSNFTLKIRSTKLEDSAMYFCASRRGQGVLQETQYFGPGTRLLVL.

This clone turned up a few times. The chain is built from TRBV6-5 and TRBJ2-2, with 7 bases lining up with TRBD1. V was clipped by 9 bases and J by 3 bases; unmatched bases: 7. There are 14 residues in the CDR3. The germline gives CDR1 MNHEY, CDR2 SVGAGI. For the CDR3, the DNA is TGTGCCAGTAGACAGGGTCTGGACACCGGGGAGCTGTTTTTT. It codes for CASRQGLDTGELFF.

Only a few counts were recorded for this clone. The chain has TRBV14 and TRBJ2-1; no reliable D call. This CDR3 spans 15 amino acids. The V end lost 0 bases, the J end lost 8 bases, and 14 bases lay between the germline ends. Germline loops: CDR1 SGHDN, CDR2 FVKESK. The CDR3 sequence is CASSQDWAIRDEQFF. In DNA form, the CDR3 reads TGTGCCAGCAGCCAAGATTGGGCTATACGTGATGAGCAGTTCTTC.

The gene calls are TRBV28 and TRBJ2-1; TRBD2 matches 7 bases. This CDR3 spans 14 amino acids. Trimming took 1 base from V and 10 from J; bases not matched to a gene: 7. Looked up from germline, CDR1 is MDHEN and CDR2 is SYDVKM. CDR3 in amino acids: CASSLSGGGREQFF. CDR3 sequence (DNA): TGTGCCAGCAGTTTATCCGGCGGGGGAAGGGAGCAGTTCTTC.

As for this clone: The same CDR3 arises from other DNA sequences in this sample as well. CDR3 coding DNA: TGTGCCAGTAGTATCGGGACAGGGGTGTCCTACGAGCAGTACTTC. It specifies CASSIGTGVSYEQYF. The chain carries TRBV19 and TRBJ2-7; 10 nucleotides align to TRBD1. Germline assignment: CDR1 LNHDA and CDR2 SQIVND (reference sequence). The CDR3 covers 15 residues. After removal of 3 bases from V and 1 base from J, the junction contained 3 bases not matched to a gene. Full variable domain (missing parts from reference TRBV19 and TRBJ2-7): DGGITQSPKYLFRKEGQNVTLSCEQNLNHDAMYWYRQDPGQGLRLIYYSQIVNDFQKGDIAEGYSVSREKKESFPLTVTSAQKNPTAFYLCASSIGTGVSYEQYFGPGTRLTVT.

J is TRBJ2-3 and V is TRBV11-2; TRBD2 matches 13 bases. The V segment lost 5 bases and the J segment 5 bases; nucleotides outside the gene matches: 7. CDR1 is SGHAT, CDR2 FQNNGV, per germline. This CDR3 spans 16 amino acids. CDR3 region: CASSPRLAGGGDTQYF. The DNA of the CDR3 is TGTGCCAGCAGCCCCCGACTAGCGGGGGGAGGAGATACGCAGTATTTT. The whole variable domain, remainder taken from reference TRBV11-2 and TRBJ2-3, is EAGVAQSPRYKIIEKRQSVAFWCNPISGHATLYWYQQILGQGPKLLIQFQNNGVVDDSQLPKDRFSAERLKGVDSTLKIQPAKLEDSAVYLCASSPRLAGGGDTQYFGPGTRLTVL.

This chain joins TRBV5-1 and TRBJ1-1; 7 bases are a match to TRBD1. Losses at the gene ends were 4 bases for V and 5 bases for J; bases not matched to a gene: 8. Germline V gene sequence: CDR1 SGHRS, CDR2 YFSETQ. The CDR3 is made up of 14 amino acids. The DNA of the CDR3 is TGCGCCAGCAGCGGACGACAGGGACGGACTGAAGCTTTCTTT. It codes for CASSGRQGRTEAFF.

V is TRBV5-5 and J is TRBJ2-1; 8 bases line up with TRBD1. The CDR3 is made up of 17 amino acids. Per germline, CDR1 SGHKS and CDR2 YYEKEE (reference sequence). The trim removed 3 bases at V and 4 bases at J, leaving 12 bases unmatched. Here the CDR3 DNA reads TGTGCCAGCAGCTATACACACAGGGGGACTGGGTACAATGAGCAGTTCTTC. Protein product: CASSYTHRGTGYNEQFF.